These 6 T cell receptor beta chains originate from one sample sequenced in a study of control samples from healthy donors and cancer patients. Clones were sequenced by immunoSEQ multiplex PCR, and TCRdb holds only the in-frame ones, with some missing. The sample holds more than 75,000 clones, about 81% seen once. The sequenced sample consisted of PBMCs. The source of these receptors is a man aged 65 to 79 with lung cancer.

The chain couples TRBV27 to TRBJ2-3; 9 bases are a match to TRBD1. V shed 9 bases, J shed 6 bases, and the junction held 7 bases outside the gene matches. This CDR3 is built from 13 residues. Germline CDR1 is MNHEY and CDR2 is SMNVEV (reference sequence). The CDR3 spells CASIQGAGDTQYF. The CDR3 nucleotides read TGTGCCAGTATACAGGGGGCGGGGGATACGCAGTATTTT.

J is TRBJ1-1 and V is TRBV28; TRBD1 matches 8 bases. CDR1 MDHEN and CDR2 SYDVKM come from the germline V gene. This CDR3 spans 13 amino acids. The V gene end was trimmed by 7 bases and the J gene end by 4 bases; junction bases not matched to a gene: 5. CDR3 sequence reads: CASKQGVVTEAFF. The CDR3 DNA reads TGTGCCAGCAAACAGGGGGTGGTCACTGAAGCTTTCTTT.

The genes are TRBV12-3 or TRBV12-4 and TRBJ1-4, with unresolved D. The CDR3 has 11 residues. Trimming shortened V by 6 bases and J by 7 bases, and 6 bases separated the two germline ends. The CDR3 protein is CASRQGEKLFF. Here the CDR3 DNA reads TGTGCCAGCAGGCAAGGTGAAAAACTGTTTTTT.

In this sample, this clone turned up once. The chain links TRBV3-1 (or the pseudogene TRBV3-2) to TRBJ1-2; D may be TRBD1 (5 bases). Trimming shortened V by 4 bases and J by 7 bases, and 13 bases separated the two germline ends. From germline, CDR1 is LGHDT and CDR2 YNNKEL (reference sequence). The CDR3 is made up of 13 amino acids. CDR3 DNA: TGTGCCAGCAGCCCCCCCAGGGCGGGTGGCTACACCTTC. It is translated as CASSPPRAGGYTF.

The CDR3: CASSSSRGLYNEQFF. The CDR3 nucleotides read TGTGCCAGCAGTTCCTCTAGGGGACTCTACAATGAGCAGTTCTTC. The V gene is TRBV25-1, the J gene TRBJ2-1, with D perhaps matching TRBD2 (6 bases). The length of the CDR3 is 15 residues. Germline V gene sequence: CDR1 MGHDK, CDR2 SYGVNS. Trimming pared 5 bases from V and 3 bases from J, leaving 14 bases between.

The rearrangement links TRBV9 to TRBJ2-5, with D perhaps matching TRBD2 (6 bases). The germline gives CDR1 SGDLS, CDR2 YYNGEE. The CDR3 consists of 13 residues. V lost 0 bases and J 6 bases, leaving 9 bases between the germline ends. This CDR3 is CASSVVGGKTQYF. CDR3 in DNA: TGTGCCAGCAGCGTAGTTGGGGGGAAGACCCAGTACTTC.